This T cell receptor (beta chain) is from a study of radiation and T cells in renal cell carcinoma. The wider study: Nephrectomy followed 15 Gy stereotactic body radiation by 4 weeks. Study-level results: Pretreatment tumor biopsies were lacking, so baseline clonotypes are unknown. From baseline, blood top tumor clonotypes peaked at 2 weeks post-radiation.

The CDR3 runs to 17 residues. V was pared by 5 bases and J by 4 bases, with 11 bases of the junction left unmatched. Germline V gene lookup returns CDR1 KGHSH and CDR2 LQKENI. Method: immunoSEQ multiplex PCR; TCRdb's copy keeps in-frame clones and lacks some. Seen here are about 150,000 clones, about 91% observed once, and the top ten hold approximately 13%. The time point is: blood 2 weeks post-SBRT. The treatment: 15 Gy SBRT to primary tumor, nephrectomy 4 weeks later. Serial blood draws occurred at baseline and 2 and 4 weeks post-SBRT. This clone was observed a few times. The antigen is undetermined.

The TCR was taken from a woman between 45 and 60 years old with renal cell carcinoma. Here the sequenced sample was blood, taken from a patient whose treatment included radiotherapy and nephrectomy. This chain connects TRBV18 to TRBJ1-5; 10 bases map to TRBD1. DNA of the CDR3: TGTGCCAGCTCATCGTCTAATCCGGGACAGGGGAATCAGCCCCAGCATTTT. Amino acid sequence: CASSSSNPGQGNQPQHF.